This entry lists 12 T cell receptor beta chains sequenced from one sample in a study of T cells in Graves' hyperthyroidism and ophthalmopathy (dated by TCRdb to the late 2010s). The library was built by means of multiplex PCR. The sample was run on an Illumina HiSeq 2000. TCR beta CDR3 regions were amplified from RNA transcripts. For the first round of RT-PCR on the TCR CDR3, the HTBI primer set was used together with the Qiagen OneStep RT-PCR kit. Using fastp trimming at Q25 and MiXCR clonotype assembly, TCRdb reanalyzed the public sequencing data and kept in-frame beta chains. When rows share a CDR3 protein, they turn into one entry using the most common DNA and genes. This sample comprises about 600,000 distinct CDR3 sequences, roughly 15% of them detected only once. The ten largest clones take up approximately 12% of the sample. Input material: blood. The receptor set was obtained from a woman in her 50s with Graves' ophthalmopathy.

The CDR3 DNA reads TGTGCCAGCAGCCTTACGATAGGTAGCGCTTCCTACGAGCAGTACTTC. This encodes CASSLTIGSASYEQYF. The chain uses TRBV12-3 or TRBV12-4 and TRBJ2-7, with D tentatively TRBD2 (5 bases). Between the trimmed V and J ends, which lost 6 bases and 1 base, there was a span of 19 bases. This CDR3 has 16 residues.

As for this clonotype: This may come from a read error, since a much larger clone is one base off. CDR3 DNA sequence: TGTACCACCAGTGAAGATAGCTTTGAGCAGTTCTTC. It codes for CTTSEDSFEQFF. The chain employs TRBV24-1 and TRBJ2-1, with D uncertain. The CDR3 length is 12 residues. CDR1 and CDR2 (germline): KGHDR, SFDVKD.

The table lists this clonotype with many counts. V usage is TRBV5-8 and J usage is TRBJ1-1; D unclear. V lost 1 base to trimming and J lost 6 bases, with 13 bases between them. Germline V lookup: CDR1 SGHTS, CDR2 YDEGEE. This CDR3 has 14 residues. This chain's CDR3 is CASSLQVSTAEAFF. The CDR3, as DNA: TGTGCCAGCAGCTTGCAGGTGTCGACCGCTGAAGCTTTCTTT.

This clonotype came up a few times. The rearrangement uses TRBV27 and TRBJ2-7; 7 bases agree with TRBD1. CDR1 and CDR2 from the germline V gene are MNHEY and SMNVEV (reference sequence). V was pared by 2 bases and J by 4 bases, with 17 bases of the junction left unmatched. The CDR3 is made up of 18 amino acids. The CDR3 bases are TGTGCCAGCAGTTTAAAATTTGTCAGGGGGTCCGTGGGATACGAGCAGTACTTC. Its protein product is CASSLKFVRGSVGYEQYF.

This clonotype was detected many times. The rearrangement links TRBV6-1 to TRBJ1-4, with 7 bases fitting TRBD1. Per the germline V gene, CDR1 is MNHNS and CDR2 is SASEGT. CDR3 size: 17 residues. V shed 4 bases and J 0 bases; nucleotides not matched to a gene: 8. As DNA, the CDR3 is TGTGCCAGCAGTGCGGCCGAGGGACAGCCAACTAATGAAAAACTGTTTTTT. Its translation: CASSAAEGQPTNEKLFF.

This clonotype has just a few counts. V is TRBV9 and J is TRBJ2-1; 8 bases agree with TRBD2. The CDR3 is 19 residues long. Germline V gene lookup returns CDR1 SGDLS and CDR2 YYNGEE. With V trimmed by 4 bases and J by 0 bases, 15 bases remained unmatched. CDR3 DNA: TGTGCCAGCAGCCTAGGGACGGGAGTAGCGGGAAGCTCCTACAATGAGCAGTTCTTC. It is translated as CASSLGTGVAGSSYNEQFF.

This clonotype was seen repeatedly, ten times or more. The rearrangement joins TRBV18 to TRBJ1-2; 8 bases agree with TRBD1. Germline values: CDR1 KGHSH, CDR2 LQKENI. The CDR3 extends over 13 amino acids. The V gene end was trimmed by 1 base and the J gene end by 8 bases; junction bases not matched to a gene: 3. CDR3 sequence: CASSPQDRAGYTF. In DNA, the CDR3 is TGTGCCAGCTCACCACAGGACAGGGCGGGCTACACCTTC.

This clonotype was found a few times. The V call is TRBV24-1, the J call TRBJ2-3, with 10 bases matching TRBD2. V lost 3 bases and J lost 3; bases outside the gene matches: 5. Per the germline V gene, CDR1 is KGHDR and CDR2 is SFDVKD. The CDR3 loop spans 16 amino acids. The CDR3 here is CATSDPSGSITDTQYF. The CDR3 DNA sequence: TGTGCCACCAGTGATCCTAGCGGGAGTATAACAGATACGCAGTATTTT.

This clonotype was counted ten times or more. The rearrangement joins TRBV6-8 to TRBJ2-3, with D unresolved. CDR1 and CDR2 from the germline V gene are MNHGY and SAAAGT. CDR3 size: 17 residues. V lost 5 bases and J 0 bases, leaving 18 bases between the germline ends. CDR3 residues: CASSLGSPIPSTDTQYF. The CDR3 nucleotides are TGTGCCAGCAGTCTCGGGTCTCCAATACCTAGCACAGATACGCAGTATTTT.

There are a few counts of this clonotype. This chain uses TRBV7-8 with TRBJ2-5; TRBD2 matches 8 bases. J was trimmed by 2 bases and V by 1 base; bases with no gene match: 9. The CDR3 has 17 residues. Germline V CDR1 and CDR2: SGHVS, FQNEAQ. This CDR3 is CASSLGPGGGIQETQYF. CDR3 DNA sequence: TGTGCCAGCAGCTTAGGACCCGGCGGGGGGATACAAGAGACCCAGTACTTC. Together with reference TRBV7-8 and TRBJ2-5, the CDR3 gives the full variable domain: GAGVSQSPRYKVAKRGQDVALRCDPISGHVSLFWYQQALGQGPEFLTYFQNEAQLDKSGLPSDRFFAERPEGSVSTLKIQRTQQEDSAVYLCASSLGPGGGIQETQYFGPGTRLLVL.

This clonotype was seen many times. V usage is TRBV27 and J usage is TRBJ1-1; possible D gene TRBD1, 6 bases. The length of the CDR3 is 16 residues. Trimming took off 5 bases at V and 0 bases at J, with 16 bases between the two ends. Germline V CDR1 and CDR2: MNHEY, SMNVEV (reference sequence). This chain's CDR3 is CASSLLTGVMNTEAFF. CDR3 bases: TGTGCCAGCAGTCTCCTGACAGGAGTAATGAACACTGAAGCTTTCTTT.

In this sample, this clonotype turned up a few times. J is TRBJ1-2 and V is TRBV18; D gene uncertain. Germline V CDR1 and CDR2: KGHSH, LQKENI. The CDR3 totals 16 residues. V lost 3 bases to trimming and J lost 4 bases, with 18 bases between them. Here the CDR3 reads CASSPPGENGIYGYTF. The DNA for the CDR3 is TGTGCCAGCTCACCCCCAGGAGAAAACGGGATCTATGGCTACACCTTC.